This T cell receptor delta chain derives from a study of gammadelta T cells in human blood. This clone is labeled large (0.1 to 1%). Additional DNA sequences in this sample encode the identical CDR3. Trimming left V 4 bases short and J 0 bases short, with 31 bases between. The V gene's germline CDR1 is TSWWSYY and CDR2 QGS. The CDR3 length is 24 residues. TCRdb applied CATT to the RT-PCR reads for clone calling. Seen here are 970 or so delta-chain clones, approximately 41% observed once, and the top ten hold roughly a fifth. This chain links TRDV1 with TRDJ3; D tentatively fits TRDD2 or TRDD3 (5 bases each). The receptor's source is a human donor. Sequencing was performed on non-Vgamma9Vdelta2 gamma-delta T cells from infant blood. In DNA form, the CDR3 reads TGTGCTCTTGGGGCCCGGCCGCCCTACAAGCTGGGACCCTTTAGCTCCTGGGACACCCGACAGATGTTTTTC. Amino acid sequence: CALGARPPYKLGPFSSWDTRQMFF.